Listed below are T cell receptor beta chains from one sample, sequenced in a study of T cell changes during pregnancy in multiple sclerosis. Here immunoSEQ multiplex PCR was the method, and the copy in TCRdb shows in-frame clones only, minus some. Counted here are some 45,000 clones, approximately 95% occurring once; the ten biggest clones make up under 6%. Sample: CD8+ T cells from peripheral blood mononuclear cells, taken in the first trimester of pregnancy. These receptors all come from a female donor with multiple sclerosis, enrolled in a pregnancy study. Each CDR3 is given with its conserved first and last residue. Fields, in order: clone size, D gene, J gene, V gene, CDR3 protein, CDR3 DNA. The D gene is left open where the match is weak. Rows may omit the clone size; those that give it use once, few, many or a size class.

clone_size: NA
d_call: TRBD2
j_call: TRBJ2-1
v_call: TRBV15
cdr3_aa: CATSNPSGGSYNEQFF
cdr3_nt: TGTGCCACCAGCAATCCTAGCGGGGGTTCATACAATGAGCAGTTCTTC

clone_size: NA
d_call: NA
j_call: TRBJ2-7
v_call: TRBV4-2
cdr3_aa: CASRWLSGPSEQYF
cdr3_nt: TGTGCCAGCAGATGGCTCAGCGGGCCTAGCGAGCAGTACTTC

clone_size: NA
d_call: NA
j_call: TRBJ1-1
v_call: TRBV27
cdr3_aa: CASSLAGMNTEAFF
cdr3_nt: TGTGCCAGCAGTTTGGCCGGGATGAACACTGAAGCTTTCTTT

clone_size: once
d_call: TRBD2
j_call: TRBJ2-1
v_call: TRBV5-1
cdr3_aa: CASSWPDSGSGDEQFF
cdr3_nt: TGCGCCAGCAGCTGGCCGGATAGCGGGAGTGGGGATGAGCAGTTCTTC

clone_size: NA
d_call: NA
j_call: TRBJ1-5
v_call: TRBV7-9
cdr3_aa: CASSLGFGGSNQPQHF
cdr3_nt: TGTGCCAGCAGCTTAGGGTTCGGGGGAAGCAATCAGCCCCAGCATTTT

clone_size: few
d_call: TRBD1
j_call: TRBJ2-1
v_call: TRBV6-4
cdr3_aa: CASSAFRGTANNEQFF
cdr3_nt: TGTGCCAGCAGTGCATTTAGGGGGACAGCTAACAATGAGCAGTTCTTC

clone_size: NA
d_call: TRBD1
j_call: TRBJ1-2
v_call: TRBV4-1
cdr3_aa: CASSQSGGQGTYTF
cdr3_nt: TGCGCCAGCAGCCAATCCGGTGGACAGGGAACCTACACCTTC

clone_size: NA
d_call: TRBD2
j_call: TRBJ2-1
v_call: TRBV7-7
cdr3_aa: CASSLGEGRNEQFF
cdr3_nt: TGTGCCAGCAGCTTAGGGGAGGGACGTAATGAGCAGTTCTTC

clone_size: NA
d_call: NA
j_call: TRBJ1-1
v_call: TRBV7-9
cdr3_aa: CASSLDLSRAEAFF
cdr3_nt: TGTGCCAGCAGCTTAGACCTCTCGAGGGCTGAAGCTTTCTTT

clone_size: NA
d_call: NA
j_call: TRBJ1-2
v_call: TRBV28
cdr3_aa: CASITTTGGYTF
cdr3_nt: TGTGCCAGCATCACCACTACGGGGGGCTACACCTTC